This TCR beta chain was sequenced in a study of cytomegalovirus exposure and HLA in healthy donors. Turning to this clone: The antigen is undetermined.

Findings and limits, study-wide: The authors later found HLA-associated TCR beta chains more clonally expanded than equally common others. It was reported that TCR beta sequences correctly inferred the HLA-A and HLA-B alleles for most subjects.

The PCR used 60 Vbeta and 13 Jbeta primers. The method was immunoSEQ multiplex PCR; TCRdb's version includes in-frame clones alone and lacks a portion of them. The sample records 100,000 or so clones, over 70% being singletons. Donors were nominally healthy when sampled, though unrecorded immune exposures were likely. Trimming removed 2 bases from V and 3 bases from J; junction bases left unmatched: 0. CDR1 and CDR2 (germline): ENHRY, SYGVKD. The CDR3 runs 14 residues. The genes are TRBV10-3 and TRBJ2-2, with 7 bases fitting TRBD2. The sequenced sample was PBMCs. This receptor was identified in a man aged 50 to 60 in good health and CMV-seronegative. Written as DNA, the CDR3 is TGTGCCATCAGTGAGCTAGCGGACACCGGGGAGCTGTTTTTT. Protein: CAISELADTGELFF.